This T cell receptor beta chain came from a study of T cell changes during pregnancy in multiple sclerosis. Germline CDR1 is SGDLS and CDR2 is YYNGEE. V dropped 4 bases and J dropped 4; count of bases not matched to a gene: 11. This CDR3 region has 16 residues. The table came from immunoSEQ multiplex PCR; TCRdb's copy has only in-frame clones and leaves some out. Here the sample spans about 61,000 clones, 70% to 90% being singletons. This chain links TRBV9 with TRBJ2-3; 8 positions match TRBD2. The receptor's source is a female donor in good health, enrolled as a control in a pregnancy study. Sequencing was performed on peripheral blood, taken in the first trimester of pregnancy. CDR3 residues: CASSPSGGTRADTQYF. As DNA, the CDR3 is TGTGCCAGCAGCCCCTCGGGAGGGACTAGGGCAGATACGCAGTATTTT.